This entry describes one TCR beta chain. The data belong to a study of patients and donors after allogeneic stem cell transplantation. The CDR3 extends over 15 amino acids. Germline V gene data show CDR1 as SGHNT and CDR2 as YYREEE (reference sequence). Trimming left V 1 base short and J 4 bases short, with 14 bases between. MiXCR was run by TCRdb on the RT-PCR reads, yielding one entry per CDR3 protein. The sample holds roughly 230,000 distinct CDR3 sequences, approximately 14% seen once. The source of this sequence is a human donor who was either an allogeneic HSCT recipient or a stem cell or donor lymphocyte infusion donor (not recorded which). It is not recorded whose cells these are; they may come from a transplant donor. The chain combines TRBV5-4 with TRBJ1-2, with a tentative D call TRBD1 (5 bases). Sequencing was done on a sample of blood, either unsorted or a sorted T cell fraction (not recorded which). CDR3 region: CASSLITGRGYGYTF. As DNA, the CDR3 is TGTGCCAGCAGCTTGATAACGGGGCGCGGCTATGGCTACACCTTC.